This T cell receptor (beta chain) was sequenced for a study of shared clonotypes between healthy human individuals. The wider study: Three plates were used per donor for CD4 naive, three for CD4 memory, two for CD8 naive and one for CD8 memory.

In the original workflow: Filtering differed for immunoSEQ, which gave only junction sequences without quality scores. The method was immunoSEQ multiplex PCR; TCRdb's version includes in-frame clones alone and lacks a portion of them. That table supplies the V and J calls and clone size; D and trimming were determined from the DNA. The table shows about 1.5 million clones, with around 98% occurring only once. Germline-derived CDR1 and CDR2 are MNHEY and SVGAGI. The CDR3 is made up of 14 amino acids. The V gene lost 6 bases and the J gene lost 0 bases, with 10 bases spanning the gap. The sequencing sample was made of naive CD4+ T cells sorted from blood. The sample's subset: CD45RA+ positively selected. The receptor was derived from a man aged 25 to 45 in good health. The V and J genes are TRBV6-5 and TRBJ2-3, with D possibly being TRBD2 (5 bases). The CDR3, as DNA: TGTGCCAGCAGACCCTGGACTAGCACAGATACGCAGTATTTT. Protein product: CASRPWTSTDTQYF.